This is a list of T cell receptor beta chains from one sample in a study of T cells in Graves' hyperthyroidism and ophthalmopathy. TCRdb reanalysed the multiplex PCR reads using MiXCR and keeps one entry per CDR3 protein. The table has roughly 520,000 distinct CDR3 sequences, around 22% seen once. Source material: blood. The receptors stem from a woman aged 25 to 45 with Graves' ophthalmopathy. CDR3s include the opening cysteine and the closing phenylalanine or tryptophan. The D gene is left open where the match is weak. Clone size appears in some rows only: once, few, many, or a class for an expanded clone.

clone_size	v_call	j_call	d_call	cdr3_aa	cdr3_nt
.	TRBV20-1	TRBJ1-1	.	CSARRTVNIEAFF	TGCAGTGCTCGGAGGACAGTGAACATTGAAGCTTTCTTT
few	TRBV6-1	TRBJ1-1	.	CASTEQRRAFF	TGTGCCAGCACTGAACAGAGACGAGCTTTCTTT
many	TRBV11-1	TRBJ2-2	TRBD1	CASSLPQGGSVFTGELFF	TGTGCCAGCAGCTTACCCCAAGGGGGCTCCGTTTTTACCGGGGAGCTGTTTTTT
.	TRBV10-3	TRBJ2-7	TRBD2	CAISEGLAGKAYEQYF	TGTGCCATCAGTGAGGGACTAGCGGGGAAGGCCTACGAGCAGTACTTC
many	TRBV27	TRBJ1-2	.	CASSYRPANYGYTF	TGTGCCAGCAGCTACAGGCCCGCTAACTATGGCTACACCTTC
.	TRBV20-1	TRBJ1-6	TRBD1	CSARGQGGSPLHF	TGCAGTGCTAGGGGACAGGGAGGATCACCCCTCCACTTT
many	TRBV9	TRBJ1-1	.	CASSVIGGNTEAFF	TGTGCCAGCAGCGTAATCGGCGGGAACACTGAAGCTTTCTTT
.	TRBV30	TRBJ2-2	.	CAWKRNTGELFF	TGTGCCTGGAAACGGAACACCGGGGAGCTGTTTTTT
many	TRBV12-3/TRBV12-4	TRBJ2-7	.	CASSFSARGGEEQYF	TGTGCCAGCAGTTTTTCGGCCAGGGGGGGAGAGGAGCAGTACTTC
many	TRBV18	TRBJ2-7	.	CASSLPGVVEEQYF	TGTGCCAGCTCCCTCCCGGGGGTTGTGGAGGAGCAGTACTTC
many	TRBV30	TRBJ2-7	TRBD2	CAWSVLHRLAYEQYF	TGTGCCTGGAGTGTACTTCACAGACTAGCATACGAGCAGTACTTC
many	TRBV28	TRBJ1-1	TRBD1	CASNQGGTEAFF	TGTGCCAGCAATCAGGGGGGGACTGAAGCTTTCTTT
.	TRBV3-1	TRBJ2-2	.	CASSQRLTTGELFF	TGTGCCAGCAGCCAACGATTGACCACCGGGGAGCTGTTTTTT
many	TRBV18	TRBJ2-7	.	CASSPGTDSYEQYF	TGTGCCAGCAGCCCCGGGACGGACTCCTACGAGCAGTACTTC
.	TRBV6-2/TRBV6-3	TRBJ2-7	TRBD2	CASSNSGRGEQYF	TGTGCCAGCAGCAATAGCGGGAGAGGTGAGCAGTACTTC
.	TRBV20-1	TRBJ1-2	.	CSVLRDILYGYTF	TGCAGTGTCCTTCGGGACATTCTCTATGGCTACACCTTC
.	TRBV19	TRBJ1-5	TRBD1	CASSIGDRENSNQPQHF	TGTGCCAGTAGTATAGGGGACAGGGAGAATAGCAATCAGCCCCAGCATTTT
many	TRBV6-1	TRBJ2-7	.	CASSPNGAYEQYF	TGTGCCAGCAGTCCAAACGGGGCCTACGAGCAGTACTTC
many	TRBV3-1	TRBJ2-7	.	CASISKPTWGGEQYF	TGTGCCAGCATCTCAAAGCCTACGTGGGGAGGCGAGCAGTACTTC
many	TRBV28	TRBJ2-7	TRBD1	CASSSRTGVSSYEQYF	TGTGCCAGCAGTTCTCGGACAGGGGTGAGCTCCTACGAGCAGTACTTC
few	TRBV12-3/TRBV12-4	TRBJ2-5	TRBD1	CASSSLPTGWGETQYF	TGTGCCAGCAGTTCCCTCCCGACAGGGTGGGGGGAGACCCAGTACTTC
many	TRBV4-1	TRBJ1-2	.	CASSRPGQVNYGYTF	TGCGCCAGCAGCCGCCCGGGACAAGTTAACTATGGCTACACCTTC
many	TRBV7-2	TRBJ1-2	.	CASSPWGSRGYTF	TGTGCCAGCAGCCCGTGGGGGTCAAGGGGCTACACCTTC
.	TRBV20-1	TRBJ1-5	.	CSAAGTLFSNQPQHF	TGCAGTGCTGCGGGGACATTATTTAGCAATCAGCCCCAGCATTTT
.	TRBV10-3	TRBJ2-5	.	CAIGRNQETQYF	TGTGCCATCGGCCGCAATCAAGAGACCCAGTACTTC
.	TRBV7-8	TRBJ1-1	.	CASSSKGRDLNTEAFF	TGTGCCAGCAGCTCGAAAGGGCGGGATCTGAACACTGAAGCTTTCTTT
many	TRBV6-1	TRBJ1-5	.	CASSVGIQSNQPQHF	TGTGCCAGCAGTGTCGGGATCCAGAGCAATCAGCCCCAGCATTTT
.	TRBV12-3/TRBV12-4	TRBJ2-2	.	CASSPRPYTGELFF	TGTGCCAGCAGTCCGAGACCCTACACCGGGGAGCTGTTTTTT
once	TRBV6-2/TRBV6-3	TRBJ2-7	.	CAGKPAGATDYEQYF	TGTGCCGGCAAACCGGCGGGGGCGACGGACTACGAGCAGTACTTC
few	TRBV3-1	TRBJ1-1	.	CASSHQGVTEAFF	TGTGCCAGCAGCCACCAGGGCGTAACTGAAGCTTTCTTT
few	TRBV28	TRBJ1-1	.	CASSKKGHTEAFF	TGTGCCAGCAGCAAGAAGGGCCACACTGAAGCTTTCTTT
.	TRBV6-5	TRBJ2-5	.	CASSYSKGQAETQYF	TGTGCCAGCAGTTACTCGAAGGGCCAGGCAGAGACCCAGTACTTC
many	TRBV9	TRBJ1-1	.	CASSERGNFVF	TGTGCCAGCAGCGAGCGGGGGAATTTCGTCTTT
once	TRBV3-1	TRBJ1-5	TRBD1	CASSQDYLGGRNQPQHF	TGTGCCAGCAGCCAAGATTACTTAGGGGGCCGGAATCAGCCCCAGCATTTT
few	TRBV6-1	TRBJ2-7	.	CASSEVRGQSYEQYF	TGTGCCAGCAGTGAAGTCCGCGGCCAGTCCTACGAGCAGTACTTC
few	TRBV11-2	TRBJ2-1	TRBD1	CASSYRDRVFNEQFF	TGTGCCAGCAGTTACCGGGACAGGGTTTTCAATGAGCAGTTCTTC
.	TRBV6-1	TRBJ1-2	TRBD1	CASRDRDHGYTF	TGTGCCAGCAGGGACAGGGACCATGGCTACACCTTC
many	TRBV20-1	TRBJ1-5	.	CSARGTDNQPQHF	TGCAGTGCTAGAGGGACAGACAATCAGCCCCAGCATTTT
many	TRBV6-1	TRBJ1-2	.	CASSETLRVGYTF	TGTGCCAGCAGTGAAACGCTTCGCGTGGGCTACACCTTC
.	TRBV6-5	TRBJ1-1	.	CASSYYPSGTEAFF	TGTGCCAGCAGTTACTATCCTAGCGGCACTGAAGCTTTCTTT
.	TRBV7-3	TRBJ2-5	.	CASSLIGLSGETQYF	TGTGCCAGCAGCTTAATAGGACTATCCGGAGAGACCCAGTACTTC